This TCR beta chain was profiled in a study of blood T cell repertoires in COVID-19. About the research overall: The United States, Italy and Spain supplied acute and convalescent COVID-19 samples. Sources were T cells, B-cell-depleted T cells, or PBMCs; the material itself was cDNA or gDNA.

Germline V CDR1 and CDR2: MNHEY, SMNVEV (reference sequence). This CDR3 is 15 amino acids long. The V gene lost 6 bases and the J gene lost 1 base, with 15 bases spanning the gap. The table came from immunoSEQ multiplex PCR; TCRdb's copy has only in-frame clones and leaves some out. The data hold 260,000 or so clones, with around 88% observed a single time. Participants were aged about 18 to 95 years, lived in roughly 25 US areas, and enrolled virtually. Clinical history as reported by participants underpinned cohort assignment. The source material was PBMCs or T cells enriched from blood (not recorded which). The sequence was obtained from a woman aged 40 to 50 with acute COVID-19. V is TRBV27 and J is TRBJ2-5; the D is unclear. DNA for the CDR3: TGTGCCAGCAGCCGTGACCGCGGTTCCCAAGAGACCCAGTACTTC. The encoded protein is CASSRDRGSQETQYF.